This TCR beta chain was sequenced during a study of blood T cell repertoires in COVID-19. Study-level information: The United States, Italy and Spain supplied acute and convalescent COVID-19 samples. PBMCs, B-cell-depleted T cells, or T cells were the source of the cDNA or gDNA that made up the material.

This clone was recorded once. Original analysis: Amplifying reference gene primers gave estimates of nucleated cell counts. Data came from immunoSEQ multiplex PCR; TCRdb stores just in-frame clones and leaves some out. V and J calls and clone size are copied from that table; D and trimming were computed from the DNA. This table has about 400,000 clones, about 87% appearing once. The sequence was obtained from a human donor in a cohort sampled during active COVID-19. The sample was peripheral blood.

Here the CDR3 DNA reads TGCGCCAGCAGCCGGGACTACCAAACCTACGAGCAGTACTTC. Its translation is CASSRDYQTYEQYF. The gene calls are TRBV5-1 and TRBJ2-7; 7 bases are shared with TRBD2. This CDR3 has 14 residues. Germline-derived CDR1 and CDR2 are SGHRS and YFSETQ. Losses at the gene ends were 4 bases for V and 2 bases for J; bases not matched to a gene: 6.